The next 10 T cell receptor beta chains were all read from a single sample in a study of cytomegalovirus exposure and HLA in healthy donors. The PCR had 60 Vbeta and 13 Jbeta primers. Some clones are missing from TCRdb's copy, which holds only in-frame ones; the method was immunoSEQ multiplex PCR. The specimen's table records more than 90,000 clones. The specimen sequenced was PBMCs. Source of these receptors: a man aged 35 to 55 in good health and CMV-seropositive.

The rearrangement joins TRBV14 to TRBJ1-1; D perhaps matches TRBD1 (6 bases). CDR1 is SGHDN and CDR2 is FVKESK in the germline V gene. V was shortened by 5 bases and J by 4 bases, with 14 bases between the two germline ends. The CDR3 covers 14 residues. The CDR3 coding sequence is TGTGCCAGCAGCGGGGGCCGGGGGGGCACTGAAGCTTTCTTT. As protein: CASSGGRGGTEAFF. The full variable domain, its missing parts supplied by reference TRBV14 and TRBJ1-1, is EAGVTQFPSHSVIEKGQTVTLRCDPISGHDNLYWYRRVMGKEIKFLLHFVKESKQDESGMPNNRFLAERTGGTYSTLKVQPAELEDSGVYFCASSGGRGGTEAFFGQGTRLTVV.

V is TRBV28 and J is TRBJ1-1; D call uncertain. Trimming stripped 3 bases from V and 10 bases from J, with 9 bases between. This CDR3 region has 11 residues. The germline CDR1 and CDR2 sequences are MDHEN and SYDVKM. The CDR3 sequence: CASSFLERAFF. The CDR3 nucleotides are TGTGCCAGCAGTTTCCTTGAGAGAGCTTTCTTT.

The chain is built from TRBV19 and TRBJ1-1, with a tentative D call TRBD1 (5 bases). Between the trimmed V and J ends, which lost 10 bases and 0 bases, there was a span of 18 bases. The length of the CDR3 is 15 residues. CDR1 LNHDA and CDR2 SQIVND come from the germline V gene (reference sequence). CDR3 coding DNA: TGTGCCACTAAAAAGGGGTTCCCTCTGAACACTGAAGCTTTCTTT. Residues: CATKKGFPLNTEAFF.

The chain links TRBV15 to TRBJ2-7; TRBD1 matches 10 bases. This CDR3 has 17 amino acids. The V gene end was trimmed by 1 base and the J gene end by 5 bases; junction bases not matched to a gene: 11. The V gene's germline CDR1 is LNHNV and CDR2 YYDKDF (reference sequence). CDR3 sequence reads: CATSRVFSGTGENEQYF. The CDR3 nucleotides read TGTGCCACCAGCAGAGTTTTTTCCGGGACAGGGGAGAACGAGCAGTACTTC.

This chain joins TRBV6-1 and TRBJ2-6, with TRBD1 as a possible D gene (6 bases). Germline lookup yields CDR1 MNHNS and CDR2 SASEGT. The CDR3 contains 16 residues. V was pared by 2 bases and J by 2 bases, with 10 bases between. DNA for the CDR3: TGTGCCAGCAGTGAACAGGCAGGGGCTGGGGCCAACGTCCTGACTTTC. As protein: CASSEQAGAGANVLTF.

The V call is TRBV7-2, the J call TRBJ1-5; D may be TRBD1 (5 bases). Germline V gene lookup returns CDR1 SGHTA and CDR2 FQGNSA. Trimming took 2 bases from V and 2 from J, leaving 7 bases between them. The CDR3 extends over 14 amino acids. This CDR3 is CASSLRGGNQPQHF. The CDR3 DNA follows: TGTGCCAGCAGCTTAAGGGGTGGCAATCAGCCCCAGCATTTT.

The rearrangement uses TRBV14 and TRBJ2-7; possible D gene TRBD2, 5 bases. Germline assignment: CDR1 SGHDN and CDR2 FVKESK. Deletions cut 4 bases from V and 0 bases from J, with 16 bases between. There are 16 residues in the CDR3. CDR3 sequence reads: CASSPIPGEGSYEQYF. The DNA for the CDR3 is TGTGCCAGCAGCCCCATTCCCGGGGAAGGCTCCTACGAGCAGTACTTC.

About this clone itself: Other DNA sequences in the sample encode the same CDR3. The chain links TRBV19 to TRBJ2-1; tentatively, D is TRBD1 (6 bases). Germline V gives CDR1 LNHDA, CDR2 SQIVND (reference sequence). There are 15 residues in the CDR3. Between the trimmed V and J ends, which lost 6 bases and 5 bases, there was a span of 17 bases. The CDR3 bases are TGTGCCAGTAGCATAAGGCAAGGGACAAACAATGAGCAGTTCTTC. It encodes CASSIRQGTNNEQFF. Combining the CDR3 with reference TRBV19 and TRBJ2-1 gives the whole variable domain DGGITQSPKYLFRKEGQNVTLSCEQNLNHDAMYWYRQDPGQGLRLIYYSQIVNDFQKGDIAEGYSVSREKKESFPLTVTSAQKNPTAFYLCASSIRQGTNNEQFFGPGTRLTVL.

This sequence joins TRBV28 and TRBJ1-5, with 8 bases matching TRBD1. Unmatched junction bases numbered 7, after V lost 5 bases and J lost 1 base. The CDR3 spans 16 residues. Per the germline V gene, CDR1 is MDHEN and CDR2 is SYDVKM. CDR3 in DNA: TGTGCCAGCAGTGCGCAATACAGGGGGAGCAATCAGCCCCAGCATTTT. Translated: CASSAQYRGSNQPQHF.

V usage is TRBV7-2 and J usage is TRBJ2-7; 8 nucleotides match TRBD2. This CDR3 has 14 residues. Germline values: CDR1 SGHTA, CDR2 FQGNSA. With V trimmed by 5 bases and J by 4 bases, 7 bases remained unmatched. The CDR3 sequence: CASSVTSEIYEQYF. The CDR3 nucleotides read TGTGCCAGCAGCGTGACTAGCGAAATTTACGAGCAGTACTTC.